One and the same sample provided the 22 T cell receptor beta chains below, sequenced in a study of response to subunit inactivated influenza vaccine. TCRdb called the RT-PCR reads again in MiXCR, with one record for every CDR3 protein. The table has hundreds of thousands of distinct CDR3 sequences, roughly 13% seen once. The sequencing used PBMCs from blood, collected less than 15 days before vaccination. Every receptor here comes from a man between 50 and 59 years old who received an inactivated influenza vaccine.

The chain combines TRBV11-2 with TRBJ2-1; 7 nucleotides align to TRBD1. The V segment lost 6 bases and the J segment 9 bases; nucleotides outside the gene matches: 17. Germline CDR1 is SGHAT and CDR2 is FQNNGV. The CDR3 runs to 16 residues. CDR3 residues: CASSLTGTARSSEQFF. Here the CDR3 DNA reads TGTGCCAGCAGTCTAACCGGGACAGCGCGTAGTAGTGAGCAGTTCTTC.

This clonotype appeared many times. V usage is TRBV4-1 and J usage is TRBJ1-2, with 7 bases identical to TRBD1. V lost 1 base and J lost 5; bases outside the gene matches: 7. Germline V lookup: CDR1 MGHRA, CDR2 YSYEKL. The CDR3 has 15 amino acids. CDR3: CASSQGTQGRYGYTF. The DNA for the CDR3 is TGCGCCAGCAGCCAAGGTACACAGGGGAGATATGGCTACACCTTC.

Only a few counts were recorded for this clonotype. V and J are TRBV18 and TRBJ2-2; D assignment may be TRBD1 or TRBD2 (6 bases each). From germline, CDR1 is KGHSH and CDR2 LQKENI. This CDR3 is built from 17 residues. Trimming left V 4 bases short and J 3 bases short, with 18 bases between. CDR3 DNA: TGTGCCAGCTCACGAATGCAGGGGCGGAGGGACACCGGGGAGCTGTTTTTT. It specifies CASSRMQGRRDTGELFF.

There are a few counts of this clonotype. V is TRBV7-6 and J is TRBJ2-5, with 7 positions matching TRBD1. V lost 5 bases and J lost 2; bases outside the gene matches: 8. Germline V lookup: CDR1 SGHVS, CDR2 FNYEAQ. The CDR3 totals 15 residues. The CDR3 nucleotides are TGTGCCAGCAGCGCACCGACAGGGAAACAAGAGACCCAGTACTTC. Translating it yields CASSAPTGKQETQYF. Variable domain in full (rest from reference TRBV7-6 and TRBJ2-5): GAGVSQSPRYKVTKRGQDVALRCDPISGHVSLYWYRQALGQGPEFLTYFNYEAQQDKSGLPNDRFSAERPEGSISTLTIQRTEQRDSAMYRCASSAPTGKQETQYFGPGTRLLVL.

This chain links TRBV5-1 with TRBJ2-2; TRBD1 agrees at 7 bases. CDR1 and CDR2 (germline): SGHRS, YFSETQ. This CDR3 spans 15 amino acids. Losses at the gene ends were 2 bases for V and 0 bases for J; bases not matched to a gene: 1. The CDR3 DNA sequence: TGCGCCAGCAGCTTCAGGGGGACGAACACCGGGGAGCTGTTTTTT. Protein: CASSFRGTNTGELFF.

This chain connects TRBV4-3 to TRBJ2-7; 9 bases line up with TRBD2. Germline V CDR1 and CDR2: LGHNA, YSLEER. The CDR3 spans 16 residues. V was pared by 0 bases and J by 4 bases, with 7 bases of the junction left unmatched. CDR3 in amino acids: CASSQDLPSGKYEQYF. Written as DNA, the CDR3 is TGCGCCAGCAGCCAAGATCTCCCTAGCGGGAAATACGAGCAGTACTTC.

The table lists this clonotype with a few counts. The chain combines TRBV21-1 with TRBJ2-7; the table's D call, TRBD2, has no DNA check behind it. TRBV21-1 is given as a pseudogene. CDR3 length equals 16 residues. CDR3 sequence reads: CASSLTSGRASYEQYF. The DNA of the CDR3 is TGTGCCAGCAGCCTGACTAGCGGGAGGGCCTCGTACGAGCAGTACTTC.

This clonotype was counted many times. The V and J genes are TRBV12-3 or TRBV12-4 and TRBJ2-7, with TRBD1 matching over 7 bases. Trimming cost V 6 bases and J 3 bases; bases outside gene matches: 2. The CDR3 is 12 residues long. CDR3 sequence: CASRRDSYEQYF. The CDR3 bases are TGTGCCAGCAGACGGGACAGCTACGAGCAGTACTTC.

There are a few counts of this clonotype. The chain combines TRBV24-1 with TRBJ2-3, with a weak D call TRBD2 (6 bases). CDR3 length: 16 residues. Germline lookup yields CDR1 KGHDR and CDR2 SFDVKD. V was trimmed by 2 bases and J by 3 bases, leaving 14 bases between them. The CDR3 region has the DNA TGTGCCACCAGTGATTACGGGGACTCACTAACAGATACGCAGTATTTT. Translating it yields CATSDYGDSLTDTQYF.

In nucleotides, the CDR3 is TGTGCCAGCAGCCTCAGCCCAACAGGGTCTGGAAACACCATATATTTT. As protein: CASSLSPTGSGNTIYF. The chain carries TRBV3-1 and TRBJ1-3, with D possibly being TRBD1 (6 bases). The V gene's germline CDR1 is LGHDT and CDR2 YNNKEL (reference sequence). Trimming removed 4 bases at V and 1 base at J, with 14 bases between. The CDR3 has 16 residues.

This clonotype was counted a few times. The gene calls are TRBV7-9 and TRBJ1-5, with TRBD1 matching 7 bases. From germline, CDR1 is SEHNR and CDR2 FQNEAQ (reference sequence). V lost 5 bases, J lost 5 bases, and 3 bases stayed unmatched. The CDR3 contains 13 residues. As DNA, the CDR3 is TGTGCCAGCAGCAACGACAGGGATCAGCCCCAGCATTTT. Translation gives CASSNDRDQPQHF.

This clonotype was observed a few times. The chain has TRBV20-1 and TRBJ1-3, with D uncertain. Per germline, CDR1 DFQATT and CDR2 SNEGSKA (reference sequence). Deletions cut 5 bases from V and 3 bases from J, with 20 bases between. The CDR3 runs to 16 residues. CDR3 sequence: CSAYTGLRRGGNTIYF. CDR3 DNA: TGCAGTGCTTATACGGGCCTTCGAAGAGGTGGAAACACCATATATTTT.

This sequence joins TRBV6-1 and TRBJ1-1; no reliable D call. The CDR3 is 13 residues long. Trimming pared 6 bases from V and 0 bases from J, leaving 8 bases between. Germline V gives CDR1 MNHNS, CDR2 SASEGT. As DNA, the CDR3 is TGTGCCAGCAGCAAAGAGTTGAACACTGAAGCTTTCTTT. Protein product: CASSKELNTEAFF.

This clonotype was seen a handful of times. The gene calls are TRBV15 and TRBJ2-1; D is ambiguous. The CDR3 runs to 15 residues. Germline-derived CDR1 and CDR2 are LNHNV and YYDKDF (reference sequence). V was clipped by 1 base and J by 8 bases, with 15 bases between them. CDR3 sequence reads: CATSRVQRPLDEQFF. The CDR3 DNA follows: TGTGCCACCAGCAGAGTGCAGCGCCCCCTCGATGAGCAGTTCTTC. Combining the CDR3 with reference TRBV15 and TRBJ2-1 gives the whole variable domain DAMVIQNPRYQVTQFGKPVTLSCSQTLNHNVMYWYQQKSSQAPKLLFHYYDKDFNNEADTPDNFQSRRPNTSFCFLDIRSPGLGDTAMYLCATSRVQRPLDEQFFGPGTRLTVL.

This clonotype has just a few counts. J is TRBJ2-1 and V is TRBV20-1; 9 bases map to TRBD2. This CDR3 comprises 15 residues. J lost 8 bases, V lost 6 bases, and 14 bases had no gene match. The germline gives CDR1 DFQATT, CDR2 SNEGSKA (reference sequence). CDR3: CSAHRLAGVVDEQFF. The DNA of the CDR3 is TGCAGTGCCCATAGATTAGCGGGAGTGGTTGATGAGCAGTTCTTC.

The chain is built from TRBV4-1 and TRBJ2-7; TRBD2 agrees at 7 bases. J lost 3 bases, V lost 0 bases, and 5 bases had no gene match. Germline V gene sequence: CDR1 MGHRA, CDR2 YSYEKL. The CDR3 is 15 residues long. The CDR3 spells CASSQEWGGVYEQYF. The CDR3 DNA is TGCGCCAGCAGCCAAGAGTGGGGGGGGGTCTACGAGCAGTACTTC.

This clonotype was seen only a few times. The CDR3: CSATPGLAGGFREQYF. The CDR3 DNA is TGCAGTGCAACCCCGGGACTAGCGGGAGGTTTTCGCGAGCAGTACTTC. This sequence joins TRBV20-1 and TRBJ2-7; 15 bases are a match to TRBD2. The CDR3 has 16 amino acids. With 6 bases clipped from V and 6 bases from J, the junction kept 12 bases outside the gene matches. The germline V gene encodes CDR1 DFQATT and CDR2 SNEGSKA (reference sequence).

The gene calls are TRBV5-1 and TRBJ2-1, with TRBD2 matching over 11 bases. The CDR3 loop spans 15 amino acids. The V segment lost 0 bases and the J segment 5 bases; nucleotides outside the gene matches: 1. CDR1 and CDR2 from the germline V gene are SGHRS and YFSETQ. CDR3 sequence (DNA): TGCGCCAGCAGCTTGGGGGGACTAGCGGACAATGAGCAGTTCTTC. Translation gives CASSLGGLADNEQFF.

The rearrangement links TRBV5-5 to TRBJ2-1, with D perhaps TRBD1 or TRBD2 (7 bases each). The CDR3 is made up of 15 amino acids. The V gene's germline CDR1 is SGHKS and CDR2 YYEKEE (reference sequence). With 4 bases removed from V and 9 bases from J, the gap between germline ends came to 20 bases. CDR3: CASSPSGGPGGEQFF. CDR3 nucleotides: TGTGCCAGCAGCCCTTCCGGGGGGCCAGGGGGTGAGCAGTTCTTC.

This clonotype was seen only a few times. The chain carries TRBV24-1 and TRBJ1-2; D might be TRBD1 (5 bases). Germline CDR1 KGHDR, CDR2 SFDVKD. CDR3 length: 15 residues. The germline V and J ends were trimmed by 3 bases and 0 bases, with 10 bases remaining between them. CDR3 region: CATSDPVGANYGYTF. The DNA for the CDR3 is TGTGCCACCAGTGATCCCGTAGGGGCTAACTATGGCTACACCTTC.

This clonotype was observed a few times. The genes are TRBV20-1 and TRBJ2-7; a possible D gene is TRBD2 (6 bases). Germline lookup yields CDR1 DFQATT and CDR2 SNEGSKA (reference sequence). V was cut by 6 bases and J by 1 base, with 16 bases left in between. The CDR3 is 14 amino acids. CDR3 bases: TGCAGTGCCACCTACGGGGGAAAATCCTACGAGCAGTACTTC. It encodes CSATYGGKSYEQYF.

This chain joins TRBV7-9 and TRBJ2-1, with unresolved D. CDR1 is SEHNR, CDR2 FQNEAQ, per germline (reference sequence). V lost 2 bases and J lost 5, with 16 bases in between. This CDR3 spans 16 amino acids. This CDR3 is CASSLPEVHTHNEQFF. The CDR3 nucleotides are TGTGCCAGCAGCTTACCCGAGGTCCACACACACAATGAGCAGTTCTTC.